This T cell receptor (beta chain) was sequenced in a study of brain T cells in children with intractable seizures. Only cases whose brain tissue showed the highest T cell transcript signatures were sequenced. Pre-surgery treatment included at least one anti-epileptic drug. Notes on this clone: The antigen is undetermined.

Whole-study findings and limits: Absence of clones before surgery may stem from lower sequencing depth. HCMV serostatus was not known, and viral specificity came from CDR3 similarity only.

Sequenced by immunoSEQ multiplex PCR; TCRdb stores in-frame clones only, minus some. Of 110,000 or so clones in the sample, roughly 92% were seen once. The sample was peripheral blood, taken at surgery. The receptor was isolated from a boy under three years old with hemimegalencephaly and intractable seizures.

The DNA of the CDR3 is TGTGCCAGCAGCCCCTACGCCAGGGGGGGGTTCCAGTACTTC. Its protein is CASSPYARGGFQYF. This chain links TRBV7-2 with TRBJ2-5, with D perhaps TRBD1 or TRBD2 (7 bases each). Deletions cut 5 bases from V and 10 bases from J, with 20 bases between. The CDR3 has 14 residues. CDR1 is SGHTA, CDR2 FQGNSA, per germline. Variable domain in full (rest from reference TRBV7-2 and TRBJ2-5): GAGVSQSPSNKVTEKGKDVELRCDPISGHTALYWYRQSLGQGLEFLIYFQGNSAPDKSGLPSDRFSAERTGGSVSTLTIQRTQQEDSAVYLCASSPYARGGFQYFGPGTRLLVL.